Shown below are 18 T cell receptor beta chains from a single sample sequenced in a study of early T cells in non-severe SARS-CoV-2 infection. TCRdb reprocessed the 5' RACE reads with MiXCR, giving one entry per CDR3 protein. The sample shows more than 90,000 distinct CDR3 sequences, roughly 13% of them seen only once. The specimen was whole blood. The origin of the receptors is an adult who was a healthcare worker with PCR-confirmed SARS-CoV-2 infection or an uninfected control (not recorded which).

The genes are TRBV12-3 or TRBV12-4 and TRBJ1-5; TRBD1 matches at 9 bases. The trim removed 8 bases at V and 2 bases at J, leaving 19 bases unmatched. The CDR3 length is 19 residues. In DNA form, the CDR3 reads TGTGCCAGCTTATCATCCGGGACAGGGCGGGTGGTAGGCAATCAGCCCCAGCATTTT. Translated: CASLSSGTGRVVGNQPQHF.

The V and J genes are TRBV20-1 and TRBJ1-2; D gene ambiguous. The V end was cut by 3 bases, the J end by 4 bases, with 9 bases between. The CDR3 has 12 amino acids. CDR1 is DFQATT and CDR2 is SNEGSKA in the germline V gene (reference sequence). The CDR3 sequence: CSASPPSYGYTF. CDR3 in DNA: TGCAGTGCTAGCCCCCCCAGCTATGGCTACACCTTC.

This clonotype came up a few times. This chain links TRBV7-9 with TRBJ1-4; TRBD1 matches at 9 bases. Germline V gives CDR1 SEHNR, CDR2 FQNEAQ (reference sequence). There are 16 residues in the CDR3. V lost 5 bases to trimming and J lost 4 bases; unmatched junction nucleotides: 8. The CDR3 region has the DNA TGTGCCAGCAGCAAGGGACAGGGAAGGGGTAATGAAAAACTGTTTTTT. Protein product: CASSKGQGRGNEKLFF.

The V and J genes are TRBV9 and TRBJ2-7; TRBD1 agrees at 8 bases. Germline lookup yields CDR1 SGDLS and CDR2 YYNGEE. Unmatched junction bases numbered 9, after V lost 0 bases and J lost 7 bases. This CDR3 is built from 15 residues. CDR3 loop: CASSVGVGQGAEQYF. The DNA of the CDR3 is TGTGCCAGCAGCGTAGGAGTCGGGCAGGGGGCTGAGCAGTACTTC.

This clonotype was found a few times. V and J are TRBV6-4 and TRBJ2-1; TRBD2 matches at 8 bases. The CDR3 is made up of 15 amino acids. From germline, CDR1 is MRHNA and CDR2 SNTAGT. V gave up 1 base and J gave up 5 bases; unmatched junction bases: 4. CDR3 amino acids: CASSDWGTSHNEQFF. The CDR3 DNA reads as TGTGCCAGCAGTGACTGGGGGACTAGTCACAATGAGCAGTTCTTC.

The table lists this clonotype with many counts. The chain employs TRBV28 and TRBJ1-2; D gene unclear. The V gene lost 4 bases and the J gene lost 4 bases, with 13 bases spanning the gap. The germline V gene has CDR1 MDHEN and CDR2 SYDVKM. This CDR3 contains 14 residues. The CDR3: CASSSSPMGYGYTF. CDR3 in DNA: TGTGCCAGCAGTTCCTCCCCTATGGGCTATGGCTACACCTTC.

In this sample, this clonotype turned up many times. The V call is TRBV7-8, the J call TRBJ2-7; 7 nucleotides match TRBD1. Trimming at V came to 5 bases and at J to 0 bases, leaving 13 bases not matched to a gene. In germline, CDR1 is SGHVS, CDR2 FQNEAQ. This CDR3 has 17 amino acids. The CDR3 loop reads CASSAEPLDRASYEQYF. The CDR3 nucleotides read TGTGCCAGCAGCGCTGAACCACTAGACAGGGCCTCCTACGAGCAGTACTTC.

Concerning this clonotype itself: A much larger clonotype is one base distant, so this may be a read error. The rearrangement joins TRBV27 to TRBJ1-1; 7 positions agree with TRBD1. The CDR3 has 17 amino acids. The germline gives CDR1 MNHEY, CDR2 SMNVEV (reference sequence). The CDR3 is CASTKWGRGGWSTETFF. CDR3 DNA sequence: TGTGCCAGCACCAAATGGGGCAGGGGGGGCTGGAGCACTGAAACTTTCTTT.

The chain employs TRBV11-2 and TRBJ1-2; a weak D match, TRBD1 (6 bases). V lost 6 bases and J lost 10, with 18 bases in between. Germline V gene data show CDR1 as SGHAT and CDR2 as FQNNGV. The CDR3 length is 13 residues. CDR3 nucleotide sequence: TGTGCCAGCAGTAATCGTACAGGGTTATACTACACCTTC. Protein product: CASSNRTGLYYTF.

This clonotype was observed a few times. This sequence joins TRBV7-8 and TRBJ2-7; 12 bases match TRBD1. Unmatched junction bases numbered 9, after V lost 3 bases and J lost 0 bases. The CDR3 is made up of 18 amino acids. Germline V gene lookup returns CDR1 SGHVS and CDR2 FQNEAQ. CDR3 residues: CASSLSRDRGRISYEQYF. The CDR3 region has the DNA TGTGCCAGCAGCTTGTCCCGGGACAGGGGGCGAATCTCCTACGAGCAGTACTTC.

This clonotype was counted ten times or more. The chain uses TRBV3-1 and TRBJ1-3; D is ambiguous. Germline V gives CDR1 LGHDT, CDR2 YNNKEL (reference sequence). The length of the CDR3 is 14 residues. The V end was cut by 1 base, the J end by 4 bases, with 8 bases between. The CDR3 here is CASSQGAAGNTIYF. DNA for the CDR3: TGTGCCAGCAGCCAAGGGGCAGCCGGAAACACCATATATTTT.

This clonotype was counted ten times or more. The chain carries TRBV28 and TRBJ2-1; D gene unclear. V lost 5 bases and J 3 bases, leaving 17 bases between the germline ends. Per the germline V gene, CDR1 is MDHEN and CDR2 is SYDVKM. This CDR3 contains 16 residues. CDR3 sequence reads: CASSPRGVPSYNEQFF. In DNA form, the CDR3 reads TGTGCCAGCAGTCCCCGTGGAGTCCCGAGCTACAATGAGCAGTTCTTC. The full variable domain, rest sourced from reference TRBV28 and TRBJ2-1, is DVKVTQSSRYLVKRTGEKVFLECVQDMDHENMFWYRQDPGLGLRLIYFSYDVKMKEKGDIPEGYSVSREKKERFSLILESASTNQTSMYLCASSPRGVPSYNEQFFGPGTRLTVL.

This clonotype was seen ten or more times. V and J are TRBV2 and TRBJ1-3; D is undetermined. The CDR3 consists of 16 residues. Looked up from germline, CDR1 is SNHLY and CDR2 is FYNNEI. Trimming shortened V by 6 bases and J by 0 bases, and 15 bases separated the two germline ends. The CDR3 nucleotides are TGTGCCAGCAGCGAGACGCAATACCCCTCTGGAAACACCATATATTTT. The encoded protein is CASSETQYPSGNTIYF.

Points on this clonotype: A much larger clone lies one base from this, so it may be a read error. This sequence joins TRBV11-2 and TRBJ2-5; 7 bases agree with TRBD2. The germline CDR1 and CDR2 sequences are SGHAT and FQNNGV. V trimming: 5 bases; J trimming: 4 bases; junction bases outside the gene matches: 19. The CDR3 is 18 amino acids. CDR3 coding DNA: TGTGCCAGCAGCCCCATCCTCCAGCGGGGTCAGCCCAGAGAGACCCAGTACTTC. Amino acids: CASSPILQRGQPRETQYF.

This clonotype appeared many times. The CDR3 DNA sequence: TGTGCCAGCAGTCATCCCCCCCGGGGCCTGAGAGATACGCAGTATTTT. This encodes CASSHPPRGLRDTQYF. This chain joins TRBV6-2 or TRBV6-3 and TRBJ2-3; D may match TRBD1 or TRBD2 (5 bases each). The CDR3 extends over 16 amino acids. Per the germline V gene, CDR1 is MNHEY and CDR2 is SVGEGT. The ends were cut back, 5 bases at V and 5 bases at J, with 20 bases in the middle.

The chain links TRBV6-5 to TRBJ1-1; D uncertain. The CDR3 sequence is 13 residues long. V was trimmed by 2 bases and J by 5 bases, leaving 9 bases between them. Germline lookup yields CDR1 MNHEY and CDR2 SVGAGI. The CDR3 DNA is TGTGCCAGCAGTTACGAGCGGGGAACTGAAGCTTTCTTT. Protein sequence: CASSYERGTEAFF.

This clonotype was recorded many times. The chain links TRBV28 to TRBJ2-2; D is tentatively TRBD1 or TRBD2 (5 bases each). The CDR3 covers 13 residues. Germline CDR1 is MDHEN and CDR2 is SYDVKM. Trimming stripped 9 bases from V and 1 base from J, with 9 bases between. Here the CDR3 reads CARGPKNTGELFF. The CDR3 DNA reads TGTGCCAGGGGACCGAAGAACACCGGGGAGCTGTTTTTT. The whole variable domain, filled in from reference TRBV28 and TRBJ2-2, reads DVKVTQSSRYLVKRTGEKVFLECVQDMDHENMFWYRQDPGLGLRLIYFSYDVKMKEKGDIPEGYSVSREKKERFSLILESASTNQTSMYLCARGPKNTGELFFGEGSRLTVL.

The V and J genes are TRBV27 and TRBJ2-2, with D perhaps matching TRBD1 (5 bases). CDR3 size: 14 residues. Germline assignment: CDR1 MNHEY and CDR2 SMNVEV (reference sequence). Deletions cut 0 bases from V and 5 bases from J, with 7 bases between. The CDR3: CASSLSKGTGELFF. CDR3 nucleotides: TGTGCCAGCAGTTTATCGAAGGGGACCGGGGAGCTGTTTTTT.